This T cell receptor (beta chain) was retrieved from a study of blood T cell repertoires in COVID-19. Study-level information: From T cells, B-cell-depleted T cells, or PBMCs came the material, which was cDNA or gDNA.

In the original workflow: Nucleated cell number was recorded as an estimate derived from reference gene primer amplification. This table comes from immunoSEQ multiplex PCR, and its TCRdb copy is limited to in-frame clones, with some not included. Clonal size and the V and J genes are those of that table, whereas D and trimming came from the DNA. The repertoire holds approximately 200,000 clones, with roughly four fifths as singletons. The germline CDR1 and CDR2 sequences are SGHRS and YFSETQ. CDR3 length equals 16 residues. V dropped 4 bases and J dropped 4; count of bases not matched to a gene: 7. The participants were between about 18 and 90 years old and came from about two dozen US areas. Assignment of participants to cohorts was predicated upon participant-reported clinical history.

The chain joins TRBV5-1 to TRBJ2-1; 11 bases agree with TRBD2. The specimen was PBMCs or T cells enriched from blood (not recorded which). This receptor was identified in a man aged 40-49 years who had recovered from COVID-19. Here the CDR3 reads CASSPPASGRYNEQFF. CDR3 nucleotide sequence: TGCGCCAGCAGCCCTCCGGCTAGCGGGAGGTACAATGAGCAGTTCTTC. Full variable domain (remainder filled in from reference TRBV5-1 and TRBJ2-1): KAGVTQTPRYLIKTRGQQVTLSCSPISGHRSVSWYQQTPGQGLQFLFEYFSETQRNKGNFPGRFSGRQFSNSRSEMNVSTLELGDSALYLCASSPPASGRYNEQFFGPGTRLTVL.